Listed below are T cell receptor beta chains from one sample, sequenced in a study of shared clonotypes between healthy human individuals. The data were produced by immunoSEQ multiplex PCR, yet TCRdb's version contains in-frame clones alone and is incomplete. Of about 2.4 million clones in the sample, approximately 93% were seen once. Sequenced material: naive CD4+ T cells from PBMCs. These receptors came from a man aged 18 to 30 in good health. Some clones in this sample may be carry-over from other donors' samples. The CDR3 runs from the conserved cysteine through the conserved F or W.

>TRBJ2-1|TRBV5-1
CASSLAASGRSYNEQFF
>TRBJ1-1|TRBV7-3
CASSLGGQLNTEAFF
>TRBJ2-3|TRBV2
CASSRGSDTQYF
>TRBJ2-7|TRBV25-1
CASRSGASGREVQYF
>TRBJ2-7|TRBV27
CASSLSLAGSYEQYF
>TRBJ1-4|TRBV7-9
CASSPPNRGIAYNEKLFF
>TRBJ2-1|TRBV28
CASSLMPRSLDEQFF
>TRBJ1-5|TRBV7-2
CASSLMDQPQHF
>TRBJ2-2|TRBV19
CASSGETGELFF
>TRBJ2-5|TRBV29-1
CSAGDSETQYF
>TRBJ2-5|TRBV5-1
CASSSGTSWGKETQYF
>TRBJ1-2|TRBV6-1
CASSEMNRGEGYTF
>TRBJ2-3|TRBV5-1
CASSLPSGGPDTQYF
>TRBJ2-1|TRBV14
CASSQAPSGRARDEQFF
>TRBJ1-2|TRBV5-1
CASSPLSGALTYGYTF
>TRBJ1-5|TRBV28
CASRNPLNQPQHF
>TRBJ1-1|TRBV29-1
CSPTRDRYTEAFF
>TRBJ1-1|TRBV7-9
CAVDRGPNTEAFF
>TRBJ2-5|TRBV9
CASSVGLAGITETQYF
>TRBJ1-2|TRBV29-1
CSVAVGQGGGYTF
>TRBJ1-1|TRBV7-9
CASSLGGATEAFF
>TRBJ2-5|TRBV10-2
CASRKNRDQETQYF
>TRBJ2-7|TRBV18
CASSQGGRDYEQYF
>TRBJ2-7|TRBV28
CASSGGGSSYEQYF
>-|TRBV7-9
CASSPVGAGGYEQYF
>TRBJ1-5|TRBV5-1
CASSLQGSQPQHF
>TRBJ2-7|TRBV5-1
CASSMDPKVVYEQYF
>TRBJ2-5|TRBV2
CASSRDNQETQYF
>TRBJ1-2|TRBV5-4
CASSRGAGGNYGYTF
>TRBJ2-1|TRBV5-6
CASSLFGDYNEQFF
>TRBJ2-6|TRBV7-3
CASSPKGAIGANVLTF
>TRBJ1-1|TRBV7-9
CASSSTGRVTEAFF
>TRBJ2-1|TRBV25-1
CASVLNNEQFF
>TRBJ2-7|TRBV5-6
CASSLGLADSYEQYF
>TRBJ2-1|TRBV2
CASSEPGSEQFF
>TRBJ2-5|TRBV28
CASRPGSQETQYF
>TRBJ2-1|TRBV19
CASTSRSSGRSHEQFF
>TRBJ2-1|TRBV18
CASSPARPGNEQFF
>TRBJ2-1|TRBV4-1
CASSPRVLALYNEQFF